The 15 T cell receptor beta chains below come from one sample, sequenced in a study of control samples from healthy donors and cancer patients. TCRdb's copy holds only in-frame clones and misses some; the assay was immunoSEQ multiplex PCR. The data contain 150,000 or so clones, 80% to 95% of them singletons. Sequencing was done on a sample of blood. The receptors here all came from a young man in good health.

The chain employs TRBV4-1 and TRBJ2-1; TRBD2 matches at 8 bases. J lost 5 bases, V lost 2 bases, and 11 bases had no gene match. Germline loops: CDR1 MGHRA, CDR2 YSYEKL. The CDR3 totals 17 residues. CDR3 nucleotides: TGCGCCAGCAGCCAAAGGTATCTCCTAGCGGGCGACAATGAGCAGTTCTTC. Translated, it gives CASSQRYLLAGDNEQFF.

This clone was seen just once. The gene calls are TRBV19 and TRBJ2-3; 10 bases align to TRBD1. Trimming cost V 1 base and J 3 bases; bases outside gene matches: 10. The CDR3 covers 18 residues. Germline CDR1 is LNHDA and CDR2 is SQIVND (reference sequence). The CDR3 coding sequence is TGTGCCAGTAGTATAGGGGACAGGGGTTCGAGGGGGACAGATACGCAGTATTTT. Its protein is CASSIGDRGSRGTDTQYF.

The chain combines TRBV2 with TRBJ1-1; D gene unclear. Germline V gives CDR1 SNHLY, CDR2 FYNNEI. The CDR3 has 15 amino acids. Trimming stripped 1 base from V and 5 bases from J, with 14 bases between. DNA of the CDR3: TGTGCCAGCAGTGAAGTGGAGGGAGTAGGGACTGAAGCTTTCTTT. Amino acids: CASSEVEGVGTEAFF.

This clone was recorded only once. The chain joins TRBV4-2 to TRBJ1-5, with unresolved D. CDR1 LGHNA and CDR2 YNFKEQ come from the germline V gene. This CDR3 has 17 residues. Trimming left V 0 bases short and J 4 bases short, with 16 bases between. In DNA, the CDR3 is TGTGCCAGCAGCCAAGATTTGGTCCGGGCAATTAATCAGCCCCAGCATTTT. It encodes CASSQDLVRAINQPQHF.

DNA for the CDR3: TGTGCCAGCAGCAAAGCGGGGGCGCTCACAGATACGCAGTATTTT. Translating it yields CASSKAGALTDTQYF. V gene TRBV9 combines with J gene TRBJ2-3; the match to TRBD2 covers 8 bases. The CDR3 covers 15 residues. Trimming at V came to 4 bases and at J to 2 bases, leaving 6 bases not matched to a gene. Germline V gives CDR1 SGDLS, CDR2 YYNGEE.

DNA for the CDR3: TGTGCCAGCAGCTTCCCCCGCGGCGGGGGGGCCCACGGGGAGCTGTTTTTT. Translated, it gives CASSFPRGGGAHGELFF. The chain has TRBV7-3 and TRBJ2-2, with TRBD2 matching 9 bases. Germline trimming cut 3 bases from V and 7 bases from J; bases unmatched to any gene: 12. In germline, CDR1 is SGHTA, CDR2 FQGTGA. This CDR3 region has 17 residues.

The rearrangement uses TRBV27 and TRBJ2-3, with 8 bases identical to TRBD2. J was trimmed by 1 base and V by 5 bases; bases with no gene match: 5. Germline CDR1 reads MNHEY; CDR2 reads SMNVEV (reference sequence). This CDR3 contains 15 residues. Written as DNA, the CDR3 is TGTGCCAGCAGTATGCCGACTAGCGGCACAGATACGCAGTATTTT. Residues: CASSMPTSGTDTQYF.

The chain carries TRBV3-1 (or the pseudogene TRBV3-2) and TRBJ1-6; the match to TRBD1 covers 7 bases. Looked up from germline, CDR1 is LGHDT and CDR2 is YNNKEL (reference sequence). This CDR3 is 16 amino acids long. Trimming at V came to 0 bases and at J to 18 bases, leaving 17 bases not matched to a gene. CDR3 region: CASSQDSFGGQGDPHF. In DNA, the CDR3 is TGTGCCAGCAGCCAAGATAGTTTCGGGGGCCAGGGGGATCCCCACTTT.

This clone has a single count. The genes are TRBV9 and TRBJ2-3; TRBD2 matches at 9 bases. The CDR3 totals 16 residues. Germline V gene lookup returns CDR1 SGDLS and CDR2 YYNGEE. V lost 0 bases to trimming and J lost 3 bases; unmatched junction nucleotides: 5. Here the CDR3 reads CASSVDYAGGTDTQYF. The CDR3 DNA is TGTGCCAGCAGCGTAGATTATGCGGGGGGGACAGATACGCAGTATTTT. The variable domain in full, with the rest retrieved from reference TRBV9 and TRBJ2-3, is DSGVTQTPKHLITATGQRVTLRCSPRSGDLSVYWYQQSLDQGLQFLIQYYNGEERAKGNILERFSAQQFPDLHSELNLSSLELGDSALYFCASSVDYAGGTDTQYFGPGTRLTVL.

V is TRBV4-1 and J is TRBJ1-1; 7 bases align to TRBD1. CDR1 MGHRA and CDR2 YSYEKL come from the germline V gene. The CDR3 has 14 amino acids. V dropped 4 bases and J dropped 2; count of bases not matched to a gene: 4. Written as DNA, the CDR3 is TGCGCCAGCAGCCCGACAGGGTTCAACACTGAAGCTTTCTTT. It codes for CASSPTGFNTEAFF.

The chain couples TRBV24-1 to TRBJ1-3; perhaps TRBD1 as D (5 bases). Germline CDR1 is KGHDR and CDR2 is SFDVKD. The germline V and J ends were trimmed by 7 bases and 0 bases, with 18 bases remaining between them. This CDR3 is built from 17 residues. The CDR3 DNA is TGTGCCACCAGGCAGGGAGGTACATCGGGCTCTGGAAACACCATATATTTT. This gives the protein CATRQGGTSGSGNTIYF.

The chain combines TRBV5-1 with TRBJ2-5; 7 nucleotides match TRBD2. The ends lost 3 bases at V and 5 bases at J; junction bases unmatched: 10. This CDR3 region has 15 residues. Germline CDR1 SGHRS, CDR2 YFSETQ. The CDR3 DNA reads TGCGCCAGCAGCTCCGTGGGACTACAGATGGAGACCCAGTACTTC. As protein: CASSSVGLQMETQYF.

The rearrangement links TRBV9 to TRBJ2-1; D gene ambiguous. The germline V gene has CDR1 SGDLS and CDR2 YYNGEE. This CDR3 has 10 residues. Trimming removed 9 bases at V and 8 bases at J, with 9 bases between. CDR3 residues: CATERHEQFF. The CDR3 DNA follows: TGTGCCACCGAACGCCATGAGCAGTTCTTC. Drawing the rest from reference TRBV9 and TRBJ2-1, the complete variable domain is DSGVTQTPKHLITATGQRVTLRCSPRSGDLSVYWYQQSLDQGLQFLIQYYNGEERAKGNILERFSAQQFPDLHSELNLSSLELGDSALYFCATERHEQFFGPGTRLTVL.

The chain links TRBV9 to TRBJ2-3; TRBD2 agrees at 7 bases. After removal of 2 bases from V and 2 bases from J, the junction contained 5 bases not matched to a gene. CDR3 length: 15 residues. CDR1 and CDR2 from the germline V gene are SGDLS and YYNGEE. CDR3 in amino acids: CASSVRDYPTDTQYF. CDR3 sequence (DNA): TGTGCCAGCAGCGTGAGGGACTACCCCACAGATACGCAGTATTTT.

This clone was seen only once. V usage is TRBV7-6 and J usage is TRBJ2-2; 9 nucleotides line up with TRBD2. V was clipped by 5 bases and J by 1 base; unmatched bases: 14. Germline V gene lookup returns CDR1 SGHVS and CDR2 FNYEAQ. The CDR3 sequence is 19 residues long. The CDR3 region has the DNA TGTGCCAGCAGCCCCAATCCGGGACTAGCCATATTGAACACCGGGGAGCTGTTTTTT. This encodes CASSPNPGLAILNTGELFF.